This TCR beta chain is from a study of response to subunit inactivated influenza vaccine listed by TCRdb under 2018. At the level of the whole study: Deep quantitative T cell receptor repertoire profiling was used in the study to track responses to a trivalent subunit inactivated influenza vaccine.

The paper's findings and limits, for the study overall: The authors proposed that each seasonal influenza vaccination may bring in only a limited number of new T cells.

Note on this clonotype: The clone's antigen remains unknown. No base quality information exists; no much larger clone differs at one position.

Library preparation employed RT-PCR. Sequencing was performed on an Illumina HiSeq 2500. In TCRdb, the public reads were trimmed at Q25 with fastp and aligned with MiXCR, with productive beta chains retained. One record per CDR3 amino acid sequence lists the most common genes and DNA. The sample data list about 540,000 distinct CDR3 sequences, and around 13% of these were observed just once. In total, the top ten clones hold approximately 12% of the sample. The CDR3 has 12 amino acids, counting the end cysteine and phenylalanine. Solely the CDR3 DNA is kept, with 36 bases framed from the first base. Taken from the germline V gene (reference sequence), the CDR1 and CDR2 loops are DFQATT and SNEGSKA. Trimming removed 5 bases from V and 6 bases from J, leaving 11 bases between the germline ends.

This sequence was found in a man over 45 who received an inactivated influenza vaccine. Donor details come from another sample of the same person, matched by shared clones. The specimen was PBMCs from blood, collected 11 to 12 days after vaccination. The chain uses TRBV20-1 and TRBJ1-5, with the D segment identity uncertain. The CDR3 corresponds to CSAQWEAQPQHF. The nucleotides read TGCAGTGCTCAGTGGGAGGCTCAGCCCCAGCATTTT.